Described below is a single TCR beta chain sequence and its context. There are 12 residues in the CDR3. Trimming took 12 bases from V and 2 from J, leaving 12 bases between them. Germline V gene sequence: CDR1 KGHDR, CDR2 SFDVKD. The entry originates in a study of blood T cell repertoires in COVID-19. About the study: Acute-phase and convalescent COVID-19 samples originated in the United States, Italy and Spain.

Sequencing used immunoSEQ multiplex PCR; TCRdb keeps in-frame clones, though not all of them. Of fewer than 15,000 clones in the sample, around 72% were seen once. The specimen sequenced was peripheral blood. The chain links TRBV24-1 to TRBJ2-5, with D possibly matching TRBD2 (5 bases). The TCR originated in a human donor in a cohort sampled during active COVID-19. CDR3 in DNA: TGTGCCCTCGGGAAAAATCAAGAGACCCAGTACTTC. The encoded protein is CALGKNQETQYF.